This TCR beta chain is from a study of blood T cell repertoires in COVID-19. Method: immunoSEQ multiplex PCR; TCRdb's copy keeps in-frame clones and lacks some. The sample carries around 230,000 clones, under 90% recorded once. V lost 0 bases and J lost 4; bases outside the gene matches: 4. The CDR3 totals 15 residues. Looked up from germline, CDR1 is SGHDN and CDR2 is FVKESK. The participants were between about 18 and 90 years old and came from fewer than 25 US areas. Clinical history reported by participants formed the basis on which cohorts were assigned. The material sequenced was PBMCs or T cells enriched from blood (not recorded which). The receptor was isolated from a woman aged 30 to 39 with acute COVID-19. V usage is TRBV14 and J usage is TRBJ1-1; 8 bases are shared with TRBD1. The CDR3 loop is CASSQEVDRATEAFF. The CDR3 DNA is TGTGCCAGCAGCCAAGAGGTGGACAGGGCCACTGAAGCTTTCTTT.